The rows below give T cell receptor beta chains drawn from one sample of a study of cytomegalovirus exposure and HLA in healthy donors. Clones were sequenced by immunoSEQ multiplex PCR, and TCRdb holds only the in-frame ones, with some missing. The profile shows 200,000 to 250,000 clones, approximately 85% of them singletons. Sequencing input: PBMCs. These receptors came from a woman in her 40s in good health and CMV-seronegative. CDR3s include the opening cysteine and the closing phenylalanine or tryptophan. The D gene is left open where the match is weak. Only part of the rows carry a size: once, few, many, or a class if the clone is expanded.

V	D	J	size	DNA	CDR3
TRBV9	TRBD2	TRBJ2-1	.	TGTGCCAGCAGCGGGGCGGGAGTGGAGAGTGGTGAGCAGTTCTTC	CASSGAGVESGEQFF
TRBV5-1	TRBD2	TRBJ2-1	.	TGCGCCAGCAGCTTGGCCGGTGGAGTGGGACTAGCGGTATCCTACAATGAGCAGTTCTTC	CASSLAGGVGLAVSYNEQFF
TRBV28	TRBD1	TRBJ1-1	.	TGTGCCAGCGACAAGGGGGCGCTAAGCACTGAAGCTTTCTTT	CASDKGALSTEAFF
TRBV7-3	.	TRBJ2-2	few	TGTGCCAGCAGCGGAATCCTAGGCTCCGGGGAGCTGTTTTTT	CASSGILGSGELFF
TRBV29-1	TRBD2	TRBJ2-7	.	TGCAGCGTTGAAGGGTTTTCTGGGACTACGGTCTACGAGCAGTACTTC	CSVEGFSGTTVYEQYF
TRBV6-5	.	TRBJ1-4	.	TGTGCCAGCAGTTTCCAGGGAACTCATGAAAAACTGTTTTTT	CASSFQGTHEKLFF
TRBV5-1	.	TRBJ2-2	.	TGCGCCAGCAGCTTAGGGACTTTATACACCGGGGAGCTGTTTTTT	CASSLGTLYTGELFF
TRBV30	TRBD2	TRBJ2-1	.	TGTGCCTGGAGTCTACGACTAGCTGGTGAGCAGTTCTTC	CAWSLRLAGEQFF
TRBV10-3	.	TRBJ2-2	.	TGTGCCATCAGTGAATCATCTTACGGGTCCGTACTGTTTTTT	CAISESSYGSVLFF
TRBV2	TRBD2	TRBJ2-1	.	TGTGCCAGCAGTTTTCTAGCGGGAGGATCTAATGAGCAGTTCTTC	CASSFLAGGSNEQFF
TRBV5-1	.	TRBJ2-5	.	TGCGCCAGCAGCGGAGAAGAGACCCAGTACTTC	CASSGEETQYF
TRBV7-3	.	TRBJ2-1	.	TGTGCCAGCAGCTTGACTCCCGGAGGCTACAATGAGCAGTTCTTC	CASSLTPGGYNEQFF
TRBV12-5	.	TRBJ1-5	.	TGTGCTAGTGGTTTCCCTCGCCAGGGACTTAGCAATCAGCCCCAGCATTTT	CASGFPRQGLSNQPQHF
TRBV6-5	.	TRBJ2-7	.	TGTGCCAGCACCCCCTCGGGATTACCCTACGAGCAGTACTTC	CASTPSGLPYEQYF
TRBV6-1	.	TRBJ2-7	.	TGTGCCAGCAGTTCAACCCCGAGGGGGAGCTACGAGCAGTACTTC	CASSSTPRGSYEQYF
TRBV18	TRBD1	TRBJ2-7	.	TGTGCCACCTCCAGGGGAACGGGACAGTTCTCCGAGCAGTACTTC	CATSRGTGQFSEQYF
TRBV20-1	.	TRBJ2-7	.	TGCAGTGCTTATCTAGCTAACGAGCAGTACTTC	CSAYLANEQYF
TRBV27	TRBD2	TRBJ2-1	.	TGTGCCAGCAGTGTGGGACTAGCGGGCTGGAGCTCCTACAATGAGCAGTTCTTC	CASSVGLAGWSSYNEQFF
TRBV19	.	TRBJ1-2	.	TGTGCCAGTAGTATAAACATCAACTATGGCTACACCTTC	CASSININYGYTF
TRBV6-1	TRBD2	TRBJ2-7	.	TGTGCCAGCAGTCTAGCGGGAGGGTCCTACGAGCAGTACTTC	CASSLAGGSYEQYF
TRBV5-4	.	TRBJ2-7	few	TGTGCCAGCAGCTTCCACCTATCTCGCGAGCAGTACTTC	CASSFHLSREQYF
TRBV27	.	TRBJ1-2	.	TGTGCCAGCAGAAGCGGGCGCTATGGCTACACCTTC	CASRSGRYGYTF
TRBV7-9	.	TRBJ1-1	few	TGTGCCAGCAGCCTTTGGAGTACTGAAGCTTTCTTT	CASSLWSTEAFF
TRBV2	TRBD1	TRBJ2-3	.	TGTGCCAGCAGTGGGACAGGGTTAGCTGGTCCAGATACGCAGTATTTT	CASSGTGLAGPDTQYF
TRBV28	TRBD1	TRBJ2-7	.	TGTGCCAGCCCACCATCGGGGACAGGGGGCGGCGAGCAGTACTTC	CASPPSGTGGGEQYF
TRBV19	TRBD2	TRBJ2-1	.	TGTGCCAGTAGTATAGGGGGGGGATTATGGCAGTTCTTC	CASSIGGGLWQFF
TRBV6-1	.	TRBJ1-1	few	TGTGCCAGCAGTATAGAACCAAACACTGAAGCTTTCTTT	CASSIEPNTEAFF
TRBV7-2	.	TRBJ1-5	.	TGTGCCAGCAGCTCACAGTATAGCAATCAGCCCCAGCATTTT	CASSSQYSNQPQHF
TRBV29-1	.	TRBJ1-1	few	TGCAGCGCGAAACAGGCTTCGCCTGAAGCTTTCTTT	CSAKQASPEAFF